The 11 T cell receptor beta chains below all came from one sample that was sequenced in a study of PD-L1 blockade in urothelial cancer. Repertoires were generated with immunoSEQ multiplex PCR, while TCRdb's copy carries only in-frame clones and drops some. The repertoire consists of around 20,000 clones, with about 86% occurring once and the leading ten covering roughly 3.6%. The sequencing used PBMCs, collected around atezolizumab (anti-PD-L1) treatment. The receptors were sampled from a man over 45 with urothelial cancer.

The chain has TRBV6-5 and TRBJ2-2, with D perhaps matching TRBD1 (6 bases). The CDR3 covers 14 residues. V lost 4 bases and J 7 bases, leaving 13 bases between the germline ends. Germline-derived CDR1 and CDR2 are MNHEY and SVGAGI. The CDR3: CASSLTQGGGELFF. The DNA for the CDR3 is TGTGCCAGCAGTTTGACCCAAGGGGGCGGGGAGCTGTTTTTT.

The V call is TRBV5-1, the J call TRBJ2-3; the D is unclear. Trimming shortened V by 2 bases and J by 4 bases, and 11 bases separated the two germline ends. Per the germline V gene, CDR1 is SGHRS and CDR2 is YFSETQ. The CDR3 runs 14 residues. The CDR3 protein is CASSFAIAPDTQYF. As DNA, the CDR3 is TGCGCCAGCAGCTTTGCGATAGCCCCAGATACGCAGTATTTT.

The chain links TRBV6-1 to TRBJ1-1; D remains ambiguous. V was cut by 5 bases and J by 0 bases, with 13 bases left in between. CDR3 length: 15 amino acids. The germline V gene has CDR1 MNHNS and CDR2 SASEGT. This CDR3 is CASSNQIVMNTEAFF. CDR3 nucleotides: TGTGCCAGCAGTAACCAAATAGTAATGAACACTGAAGCTTTCTTT.

This chain uses TRBV2 with TRBJ2-2; 13 bases fit TRBD2. CDR3 length equals 16 residues. Germline lookup yields CDR1 SNHLY and CDR2 FYNNEI. Unmatched junction bases numbered 7, after V lost 8 bases and J lost 4 bases. For the CDR3, the DNA is TGTGCCAGCCGACTAGCGGGGGGCGGGGGCACCGGGGAGCTGTTTTTT. It translates to CASRLAGGGGTGELFF. The whole variable domain, remainder taken from reference TRBV2 and TRBJ2-2, is EPEVTQTPSHQVTQMGQEVILRCVPISNHLYFYWYRQILGQKVEFLVSFYNNEISEKSEIFDDQFSVERPDGSNFTLKIRSTKLEDSAMYFCASRLAGGGGTGELFFGEGSRLTVL.

The J gene is TRBJ1-2, the V gene TRBV5-6; D may be TRBD1 (6 bases). Per germline, CDR1 SGHDT and CDR2 YYEEEE. The CDR3 has 14 residues. V gave up 0 bases and J gave up 6 bases, with 12 bases separating them. The DNA of the CDR3 is TGTGCCAGCAGCTTGGGACAGGCCTATGATGGCTACACCTTC. This encodes CASSLGQAYDGYTF. The whole variable domain, filled in from reference TRBV5-6 and TRBJ1-2, reads DAGVTQSPTHLIKTRGQQVTLRCSPKSGHDTVSWYQQALGQGPQFIFQYYEEEERQRGNFPDRFSGHQFPNYSSELNVNALLLGDSALYLCASSLGQAYDGYTFGSGTRLTVV.

The chain joins TRBV30 to TRBJ1-3; D unclear. With 4 bases removed from V and 6 bases from J, the gap between germline ends came to 13 bases. The CDR3 contains 13 residues. Germline V gene lookup returns CDR1 GTSNPN and CDR2 SVGIG (reference sequence). The CDR3 sequence is CAWTPAISNTIYF. CDR3 nucleotide sequence: TGTGCCTGGACTCCTGCGATCTCAAACACCATATATTTT.

The V gene is TRBV10-2, the J gene TRBJ2-7, with a possible D match to TRBD2 (6 bases). Germline V CDR1 and CDR2: WSHSY, SAAADI. This CDR3 comprises 13 residues. Trimming cost V 0 bases and J 6 bases, with 9 bases left between them. CDR3 residues: CASSESRRGEQYF. CDR3 coding DNA: TGCGCCAGCAGTGAGTCCAGGAGGGGCGAGCAGTACTTC.

J is TRBJ1-5 and V is TRBV18; the D is unclear. The germline gives CDR1 KGHSH, CDR2 LQKENI. The V end lost 2 bases, the J end lost 5 bases, and 10 bases lay between the germline ends. The length of the CDR3 is 14 residues. CDR3 residues: CASSPTLGDQPQHF. The DNA of the CDR3 is TGTGCCAGCTCACCAACCCTCGGTGATCAGCCCCAGCATTTT.

The V gene is TRBV29-1, the J gene TRBJ2-3, with TRBD1 identical over 7 bases. The CDR3 runs to 14 residues. CDR1 is SQVTM, CDR2 ANQGSEA, per germline. V trimming: 3 bases; J trimming: 6 bases; junction bases outside the gene matches: 9. DNA of the CDR3: TGCAGCGTTGAGAGCCTCAGGGGGTCCGATACGCAGTATTTT. Translating gives CSVESLRGSDTQYF.

The chain links TRBV5-4 to TRBJ1-4, with 8 bases that match TRBD1. Looked up from germline, CDR1 is SGHNT and CDR2 is YYREEE (reference sequence). The CDR3 runs 14 residues. Losses at the gene ends were 4 bases for V and 8 bases for J; bases not matched to a gene: 7. The CDR3 nucleotides are TGTGCCAGCAGCCAGGGGGCAGTGGAGGAAAAACTGTTTTTT. Translated, it gives CASSQGAVEEKLFF.

This clone was recorded only once. The chain links TRBV7-9 to TRBJ2-5; 8 nucleotides agree with TRBD1. J gave up 2 bases and V 1 base, and 9 bases lay outside the gene matches. Germline CDR1 is SEHNR and CDR2 is FQNEAQ (reference sequence). The CDR3 covers 17 residues. The CDR3 bases are TGTGCCAGCAGCTTAGGACTGGGGAACAGGGGGCAAGAGACCCAGTACTTC. Protein: CASSLGLGNRGQETQYF. The entire variable domain, with the rest obtained from reference TRBV7-9 and TRBJ2-5, is as follows: DTGVSQNPRHKITKRGQNVTFRCDPISEHNRLYWYRQTLGQGPEFLTYFQNEAQLEKSRLLSDRFSAERPKGSFSTLEIQRTEQGDSAMYLCASSLGLGNRGQETQYFGPGTRLLVL.